This T cell receptor (beta chain) was observed in a study of cytomegalovirus exposure and HLA in healthy donors. Study-wide results and caveats: Overall, some 160 TCR beta chains were annotated as cytomegalovirus-associated. In all likelihood, a cluster of highly shared sequence variants was a sequencing artifact.

As regards this clone: Its antigen is unidentified.

This PCR relied on a set of 60 Vbeta primers and 13 Jbeta primers. Assay used: immunoSEQ multiplex PCR; TCRdb lists only in-frame clones, some missing. The table has more than 95,000 clones, roughly 80% seen once; the top ten hold about 1.7%. The CDR3 covers 13 residues. In germline, CDR1 is SGHRS, CDR2 YFSETQ. Sample: PBMCs. The V call is TRBV5-1, the J call TRBJ2-5; D call uncertain. With the DNA end fitting TRBJ2-7 better, the J assignment may be wrong. This sequence was found in a man aged 18 to 29 in good health and CMV-seronegative. This CDR3 is CASSLEPPYEQYF. In DNA form, the CDR3 reads TGCGCCAGCAGCTTGGAACCACCCTACGAGCAGTACTTC.